Below are 29 T cell receptor beta chains sequenced from a single sample in a study of cytomegalovirus exposure and HLA in healthy donors (dated by TCRdb to about 2017). The library was obtained by the immunoSEQ multiplex PCR assay. The multiplex PCR relied on a mix of 60 forward primers for TCR Vbeta segments and 13 reverse primers for TCR Jbeta segments. Not all clones reach the TCRdb copy of this immuneACCESS table, which keeps in-frame sequences only. Checked studies attribute under half of the gap to unresolved V genes and leave the rest unexplained. A total of about 170,000 clones appear in this sample, 62% of them only once. The ten largest clones take up around 3% of the sample. The sample was PBMCs. These receptors were taken from a man aged 35-49 years in good health and CMV-seronegative.

For the CDR3, the DNA is TGCGCCAGCAGCTTTCAGGGGACTAGCGGGACCAATGAGCAGTTCTTC. The encoded protein is CASSFQGTSGTNEQFF. The V gene is TRBV5-1, the J gene TRBJ2-1; 13 nucleotides agree with TRBD2. Germline lookup yields CDR1 SGHRS and CDR2 YFSETQ. CDR3 size: 16 residues. J lost 6 bases, V lost 2 bases, and 5 bases had no gene match.

V and J are TRBV15 and TRBJ1-2; 11 bases agree with TRBD1. V gave up 3 bases and J gave up 4 bases; unmatched junction bases: 4. Germline CDR1 and CDR2: LNHNV and YYDKDF (reference sequence). CDR3 size: 15 residues. CDR3 amino acids: CATSSWDRGFYGYTF. The CDR3 DNA reads as TGTGCCACCAGCAGCTGGGACAGGGGGTTCTATGGCTACACCTTC.

This clone was found a few times. This chain uses TRBV6-5 with TRBJ1-5; TRBD1 matches 10 bases. Germline V CDR1 and CDR2: MNHEY, SVGAGI. With V trimmed by 3 bases and J by 2 bases, 4 bases remained unmatched. The CDR3 spans 16 residues. CDR3 in DNA: TGTGCCAGCAGTTATCCCGGGACAGGGGGCAATCAGCCCCAGCATTTT. Translation gives CASSYPGTGGNQPQHF.

About this clone itself: The junction does not match germline at one end; this may be a read error. The rearrangement joins TRBV7-9 to TRBJ2-7, with 7 bases that match TRBD1. The CDR3 totals 13 residues. Looked up from germline, CDR1 is SEHNR and CDR2 is FQNEAQ (reference sequence). The CDR3 region has the DNA TGTTCCAGCAGCTACTCGACAGGGAACGAGCAGTACTTC. Translating gives CSSSYSTGNEQYF.

The rearrangement uses TRBV7-9 and TRBJ2-2; TRBD2 aligns across 7 bases. Trimming took 6 bases from V and 2 from J; bases not matched to a gene: 9. Germline V gene data show CDR1 as SEHNR and CDR2 as FQNEAQ (reference sequence). This CDR3 is 16 amino acids long. The CDR3 DNA is TGTGCCAGCAGTCCAGGAGGGACTATTAACACCGGGGAGCTGTTTTTT. It translates to CASSPGGTINTGELFF.

V usage is TRBV30 and J usage is TRBJ1-1, with no clear D. The V gene's germline CDR1 is GTSNPN and CDR2 SVGIG (reference sequence). This CDR3 contains 17 residues. V lost 1 base and J lost 0, with 18 bases in between. The CDR3 sequence: CAWSGGEINPMNTEAFF. The CDR3 coding sequence is TGTGCCTGGAGTGGTGGGGAGATAAACCCCATGAACACTGAAGCTTTCTTT. The full variable domain, its missing parts supplied by reference TRBV30 and TRBJ1-1, is SQTIHQWPATLVQPVGSPLSLECTVEGTSNPNLYWYRQAAGRGLQLLFYSVGIGQISSEVPQNLSASRPQDRQFILSSKKLLLSDSGFYLCAWSGGEINPMNTEAFFGQGTRLTVV.

With respect to this clone: A junction end diverges from the germline sequence, so it may reflect a read error. The genes are TRBV11-2 and TRBJ2-7; maybe TRBD1 (5 bases). The CDR3 totals 15 residues. Germline loops: CDR1 SGHAT, CDR2 FQNNGV. The CDR3 region has the DNA TGTGCCAGCAGCCTAGAAGTGCAGGGTTTGGGCGAGCAGTACTTC. Protein product: CASSLEVQGLGEQYF. The full variable domain, rest sourced from reference TRBV11-2 and TRBJ2-7, is EAGVAQSPRYKIIEKRQSVAFWCNPISGHATLYWYQQILGQGPKLLIQFQNNGVVDDSQLPKDRFSAERLKGVDSTLKIQPAKLEDSAVYLCASSLEVQGLGEQYFGPGTRLTVT.

The V call is TRBV7-3, the J call TRBJ2-2; TRBD2 might be the D (7 bases). Trimming left V 8 bases short and J 0 bases short, with 13 bases between. Germline CDR1 is SGHTA and CDR2 is FQGTGA. The CDR3 covers 15 residues. CDR3 DNA: TGTGCCAGCCGAGGGGGGGCTGCGAACACCGGGGAGCTGTTTTTT. It specifies CASRGGAANTGELFF.

This clone has just one count. The chain links TRBV9 to TRBJ1-1, with D possibly matching TRBD1 (5 bases). The germline gives CDR1 SGDLS, CDR2 YYNGEE. V was trimmed by 4 bases and J by 9 bases, leaving 13 bases between them. This CDR3 is built from 12 residues. The CDR3 reads CASSRGSAKAFF. The CDR3 DNA is TGTGCCAGCAGCCGGGGGTCTGCTAAAGCTTTCTTT.

This clone was seen a few times. V is TRBV7-9 and J is TRBJ1-2; D may be TRBD1 (5 bases). Trimming left V 4 bases short and J 7 bases short, with 13 bases between. CDR1 is SEHNR, CDR2 FQNEAQ, per germline (reference sequence). The CDR3 length is 13 residues. As DNA, the CDR3 is TGTGCCAGCAGCTATCTACAGGCATCTGGCTACACCTTC. Translating it yields CASSYLQASGYTF.

J is TRBJ2-3 and V is TRBV27, with 7 bases matching TRBD2. V shed 5 bases, J shed 0 bases, and the junction held 14 bases outside the gene matches. CDR1 is MNHEY, CDR2 SMNVEV, per germline (reference sequence). This CDR3 contains 18 residues. This CDR3 is CASSQFSLRGESTDTQYF. The CDR3 coding sequence is TGTGCCAGCAGTCAATTCAGCCTTCGGGGGGAGAGCACAGATACGCAGTATTTT.

This rearrangement joins TRBV2 to TRBJ1-1; no clear D. Trimming left V 6 bases short and J 4 bases short, with 9 bases between. This CDR3 contains 12 residues. Germline V gene data show CDR1 as SNHLY and CDR2 as FYNNEI. CDR3 sequence reads: CASRDRSTEAFF. The CDR3 region has the DNA TGTGCCAGCAGGGATAGGAGCACTGAAGCTTTCTTT.

The CDR3 nucleotides are TGTGCCAGCAGCGCGGACAGGACAACTGAAAAACTGTTTTTT. Translating it yields CASSADRTTEKLFF. The V gene is TRBV28, the J gene TRBJ1-4; TRBD1 aligns across 7 bases. The V gene end was trimmed by 6 bases and the J gene end by 7 bases; junction bases not matched to a gene: 8. The CDR3 length is 14 residues. Germline lookup yields CDR1 MDHEN and CDR2 SYDVKM.

The table lists this clone with a count of one. The chain is built from TRBV29-1 and TRBJ2-5; possibly TRBD1 for D (5 bases). CDR3 length: 11 residues. Deletions cut 7 bases from V and 2 bases from J, with 8 bases between. The germline gives CDR1 SQVTM, CDR2 ANQGSEA. The CDR3: CSAGQQETQYF. The CDR3 DNA reads as TGCAGCGCTGGACAACAAGAGACCCAGTACTTC.

In the case of this clone: The same CDR3 arises from other DNA sequences in this sample as well. V usage is TRBV5-1 and J usage is TRBJ2-5, with 7 bases that match TRBD1. V shed 4 bases, J shed 5 bases, and the junction held 5 bases outside the gene matches. Germline CDR1 reads SGHRS; CDR2 reads YFSETQ. The CDR3 runs to 13 residues. CDR3 coding DNA: TGCGCCAGCAGCCTAGACAGGGCTGAGACCCAGTACTTC. It translates to CASSLDRAETQYF.

This clone was counted only a few times. V gene TRBV25-1 combines with J gene TRBJ2-5; TRBD1 might be the D (7 bases). CDR1 MGHDK and CDR2 SYGVNS come from the germline V gene. CDR3 length equals 15 residues. Trimming took off 0 bases at V and 7 bases at J, with 15 bases between the two ends. The CDR3: CASSEYGGTATTQYF. The CDR3 bases are TGTGCCAGCAGTGAATATGGCGGGACAGCGACGACCCAGTACTTC.

The chain is built from TRBV10-2 and TRBJ2-3, with D perhaps TRBD1 (5 bases). The CDR3 runs to 12 residues. Trimming shortened V by 3 bases and J by 4 bases, and 5 bases separated the two germline ends. From germline, CDR1 is WSHSY and CDR2 SAAADI. CDR3 residues: CASSEGADTQYF. Written as DNA, the CDR3 is TGCGCCAGCAGTGAAGGGGCAGATACGCAGTATTTT.

This clone was seen more than once but under ten times. V usage is TRBV7-6 and J usage is TRBJ2-3; TRBD2 might be the D (6 bases). CDR1 is SGHVS and CDR2 is FNYEAQ in the germline V gene. The V gene lost 3 bases and the J gene lost 0 bases, with 10 bases spanning the gap. The CDR3 is made up of 15 amino acids. CDR3 bases: TGTGCCAGCAGCTTGGGGCGGGATAGCACAGATACGCAGTATTTT. Translated, it gives CASSLGRDSTDTQYF.

The V and J genes are TRBV19 and TRBJ1-5, with D possibly TRBD1 on 5 matching bases. The CDR3 is 14 residues long. The V gene lost 3 bases and the J gene lost 6 bases, with 12 bases spanning the gap. The germline CDR1 and CDR2 sequences are LNHDA and SQIVND (reference sequence). The CDR3 DNA reads as TGTGCCAGTAGTATGATGGGGGGGGGTCAGCCCCAGCATTTT. This gives the protein CASSMMGGGQPQHF.

This clone was seen a few times. The chain recombines TRBV21-1 with TRBJ2-7; TRBD2, the table's D call, lacks a check against the DNA. TRBV21-1 is deemed a pseudogene. CDR3 length: 15 residues. CDR3 region: CASSAGGPPSREQYF. CDR3 nucleotides: TGTGCCAGCAGTGCTGGAGGACCCCCTTCTCGGGAGCAGTACTTC.

The chain links TRBV6-5 to TRBJ1-3, with D perhaps matching TRBD1 (5 bases). Germline CDR1 is MNHEY and CDR2 is SVGAGI. V lost 6 bases and J 2 bases, leaving 11 bases between the germline ends. The CDR3 is 14 amino acids. CDR3 region: CASSLGAAGNTIYF. The CDR3 DNA reads as TGTGCCAGCAGCCTAGGGGCGGCTGGAAACACCATATATTTT.

The rearrangement links TRBV7-9 to TRBJ2-7; TRBD2 might be the D (7 bases). CDR1 is SEHNR and CDR2 is FQNEAQ in the germline V gene (reference sequence). There are 15 residues in the CDR3. V was trimmed by 4 bases and J by 5 bases, leaving 18 bases between them. The CDR3 DNA reads TGTGCCAGCAGCTCTACGGGGGGCGTGACCGACGAGCAGTACTTC. Its protein product is CASSSTGGVTDEQYF.

In regard to this clone: One end of the junction does not line up with germline, which may come from a read error. V gene TRBV6-5 combines with J gene TRBJ2-5, with TRBD1 matching over 10 bases. Germline V gene lookup returns CDR1 MNHEY and CDR2 SVGAGI. This CDR3 has 15 amino acids. The CDR3: CASSYSTGGQQTQYF. The CDR3 coding sequence is TGTGCCAGCAGTTACTCGACAGGGGGCCAACAGACCCAGTACTTC.

The chain combines TRBV10-3 with TRBJ2-7; 7 bases map to TRBD1. Germline lookup yields CDR1 ENHRY and CDR2 SYGVKD. Losses at the gene ends were 0 bases for V and 7 bases for J; bases not matched to a gene: 3. The CDR3 has 13 residues. The CDR3, as DNA: TGTGCCATCAGTGAGTCGGGCAGGGGGGAGCAGTACTTC. Translating it yields CAISESGRGEQYF.

This chain links TRBV6-1 with TRBJ1-2, with 8 bases lining up with TRBD1. With V trimmed by 5 bases and J by 4 bases, 6 bases remained unmatched. CDR1 and CDR2 from the germline V gene are MNHNS and SASEGT. CDR3 length equals 14 residues. In nucleotides, the CDR3 is TGTGCCAGCAGTCCCCCAGGACAGGGCTATGGCTACACCTTC. Residues: CASSPPGQGYGYTF.

This sequence joins TRBV7-2 and TRBJ2-2, with TRBD1 as a possible D gene (5 bases). Germline V gene data show CDR1 as SGHTA and CDR2 as FQGNSA. The V gene lost 4 bases and the J gene lost 0 bases, with 12 bases spanning the gap. The CDR3 loop spans 16 amino acids. This CDR3 is CASSSTAITNTGELFF. Here the CDR3 DNA reads TGTGCCAGCAGCTCGACAGCTATCACGAACACCGGGGAGCTGTTTTTT.

V and J are TRBV7-2 and TRBJ2-2; D unresolved. Trimming removed 4 bases from V and 0 bases from J, with 6 bases in between. Germline V gene data show CDR1 as SGHTA and CDR2 as FQGNSA. The CDR3 loop spans 14 amino acids. CDR3 coding DNA: TGTGCCAGCAGCTACTCTGCGAACACCGGGGAGCTGTTTTTT. This encodes CASSYSANTGELFF.

The chain has TRBV30 and TRBJ1-1; 10 nucleotides line up with TRBD1. Germline loops: CDR1 GTSNPN, CDR2 SVGIG (reference sequence). With 4 bases clipped from V and 5 bases from J, the junction kept 7 bases outside the gene matches. The CDR3 has 14 residues. The DNA for the CDR3 is TGTGCCTGGACCCGGGACAGGGGTCGGACTGAAGCTTTCTTT. Amino acid sequence: CAWTRDRGRTEAFF.

The rearrangement joins TRBV27 to TRBJ2-7; 10 nucleotides match TRBD1. The germline V gene encodes CDR1 MNHEY and CDR2 SMNVEV (reference sequence). After removal of 10 bases from V and 3 bases from J, the junction contained 9 bases not matched to a gene. The CDR3 consists of 14 residues. CDR3 protein: CATGYRDRGYEQYF. The CDR3 nucleotides read TGTGCCACCGGCTACCGGGACAGGGGCTACGAGCAGTACTTC.